The 29 T cell receptor beta chains given below trace back to one sample, sequenced in a study of blood T cell repertoires in COVID-19 (dated by TCRdb to about 2020). The library came from the immunoSEQ multiplex PCR assay. TCRdb provides this immuneACCESS table in a form limited to in-frame rearrangements. Some clones are lacking; in checked studies, under half of them reflect an unresolved V gene, and why the rest are absent is not known. Present in this sample are approximately 170,000 clones, about 83% of which were seen just once. Approximately 12% of the sample is taken by the ten largest. The sample taken for sequencing was peripheral blood. The origin of the receptors is a man between 65 and 85 years old who had recovered from COVID-19.

The J gene is TRBJ2-3, the V gene TRBV5-1; D gene uncertain. The CDR3 runs 14 residues. Trimming left V 4 bases short and J 5 bases short, with 14 bases between. CDR1 and CDR2 from the germline V gene are SGHRS and YFSETQ. The DNA of the CDR3 is TGCGCCAGCAGCCCGATCCAACTAAGAGATACGCAGTATTTT. Encoded protein: CASSPIQLRDTQYF.

This rearrangement joins TRBV10-3 to TRBJ1-5; 10 nucleotides align to TRBD1. The V segment lost 4 bases and the J segment 0 bases; nucleotides outside the gene matches: 6. The length of the CDR3 is 17 residues. The germline V gene encodes CDR1 ENHRY and CDR2 SYGVKD. The DNA of the CDR3 is TGTGCCATCAGTGGACAGGGGGCAGTCGGTAGCAATCAGCCCCAGCATTTT. Translation: CAISGQGAVGSNQPQHF.

The chain recombines TRBV28 with TRBJ1-2; D not certain. Trimming stripped 3 bases from V and 0 bases from J, with 11 bases between. CDR1 is MDHEN, CDR2 SYDVKM, per germline. This CDR3 has 15 residues. The CDR3 protein is CASSFEHGSNYGYTF. The CDR3 DNA sequence: TGTGCCAGCAGTTTTGAACACGGGTCTAACTATGGCTACACCTTC.

The genes are TRBV12-1 and TRBJ2-7; TRBD1, the table's D call, was not compared with the DNA. TRBV12-1 is a pseudogene locus. This CDR3 comprises 13 residues. The CDR3 reads CASSRKQGYEQYF. The DNA of the CDR3 is TGTGCCAGCAGCCGGAAACAGGGCTACGAGCAGTACTTC.

Concerning this clone itself: At one boundary the junction diverges from the germline segment, which might be a read error. This chain joins TRBV7-7 and TRBJ2-5; TRBD1 matches 10 bases. Germline V gives CDR1 SSHAT, CDR2 FNYEAQ (reference sequence). The CDR3 covers 17 residues. The CDR3 here is CASSLFNTGTGVETQYF. CDR3 in DNA: TGTGCTAGCAGCTTATTTAATACCGGGACAGGGGTAGAGACCCAGTACTTC.

The rearrangement joins TRBV10-1 to TRBJ1-3, with D unresolved. Germline V gives CDR1 WNHNN, CDR2 SYGVQD (reference sequence). This CDR3 comprises 14 residues. Trimming cost V 2 bases and J 1 base, with 6 bases left between them. The CDR3 DNA is TGCGCCAGCAGTGAGGGGCATTCTGGAAACACCATATATTTT. Amino acid sequence: CASSEGHSGNTIYF.

The chain uses TRBV7-2 and TRBJ1-1; D perhaps matches TRBD1 (5 bases). The germline V gene encodes CDR1 SGHTA and CDR2 FQGNSA. CDR3 length: 11 amino acids. V was cut by 5 bases and J by 9 bases, with 10 bases left in between. CDR3 DNA: TGTGCCAGCAGCAAGGACACCCAAGCTTTCTTT. Residues: CASSKDTQAFF. Full variable domain (remainder filled in from reference TRBV7-2 and TRBJ1-1): GAGVSQSPSNKVTEKGKDVELRCDPISGHTALYWYRQSLGQGLEFLIYFQGNSAPDKSGLPSDRFSAERTGGSVSTLTIQRTQQEDSAVYLCASSKDTQAFFGQGTRLTVV.

The rearrangement links TRBV7-2 to TRBJ2-1; 7 nucleotides match TRBD2. This CDR3 has 15 amino acids. CDR1 is SGHTA, CDR2 FQGNSA, per germline. After removal of 3 bases from V and 2 bases from J, the junction contained 4 bases not matched to a gene. CDR3 coding DNA: TGTGCCAGCAGCTTCTCCGGGACTACCTACAATGAGCAGTTCTTC. Translation gives CASSFSGTTYNEQFF.

V usage is TRBV9 and J usage is TRBJ2-5; 12 bases line up with TRBD2. CDR1 is SGDLS, CDR2 YYNGEE, per germline. Trimming removed 4 bases from V and 4 bases from J; junction bases left unmatched: 5. This CDR3 is 15 amino acids long. CDR3 in DNA: TGTGCCAGCAGCAATGGACTAGCGGGAAGAGAGACCCAGTACTTC. Its protein product is CASSNGLAGRETQYF.

The chain joins TRBV5-1 to TRBJ2-2; D possibly corresponds to TRBD1 (5 bases). Trimming stripped 0 bases from V and 1 base from J, with 10 bases between. The CDR3 length is 16 residues. CDR1 is SGHRS and CDR2 is YFSETQ in the germline V gene. CDR3 protein: CASSLAGQGNTGELFF. As DNA, the CDR3 is TGCGCCAGCAGCTTGGCCGGACAAGGGAACACCGGGGAGCTGTTTTTT.

This clone was detected only once. This rearrangement joins TRBV6-6 to TRBJ1-6; tentatively, D is TRBD1 (5 bases). CDR1 MNHNY and CDR2 SVGAGI come from the germline V gene (reference sequence). The CDR3 extends over 15 amino acids. With 7 bases removed from V and 0 bases from J, the gap between germline ends came to 10 bases. The CDR3 nucleotides are TGTGCCAGCACCTGGGGCGCCTCCTATAATTCACCCCTCCACTTT. Translation gives CASTWGASYNSPLHF.

V and J are TRBV12-5 and TRBJ2-7, with 7 positions matching TRBD1. J gave up 4 bases and V 6 bases, and 6 bases lay outside the gene matches. The CDR3 has 13 residues. Germline CDR1 reads LGHNT; CDR2 reads FRNRAP. The CDR3 region has the DNA TGTGCTAGTGGCGCCGGGGACAGTTACGAGCAGTACTTC. It is translated as CASGAGDSYEQYF.

This clone was recorded once. The chain is built from TRBV28 and TRBJ2-7; possible D gene TRBD2, 6 bases. The V end was cut by 6 bases, the J end by 8 bases, with 11 bases between. CDR1 is MDHEN, CDR2 SYDVKM, per germline. CDR3 length: 11 residues. CDR3 sequence (DNA): TGTGCCAGCAGGACGGGAGAGCAGCAGTACTTC. It codes for CASRTGEQQYF. Using reference TRBV28 and TRBJ2-7 for the parts outside the CDR3, the full variable domain is DVKVTQSSRYLVKRTGEKVFLECVQDMDHENMFWYRQDPGLGLRLIYFSYDVKMKEKGDIPEGYSVSREKKERFSLILESASTNQTSMYLCASRTGEQQYFGPGTRLTVT.

The chain carries TRBV5-1 and TRBJ2-5; 10 bases are a match to TRBD2. The CDR3 runs to 15 residues. Germline V CDR1 and CDR2: SGHRS, YFSETQ. V dropped 7 bases and J dropped 0; count of bases not matched to a gene: 6. The CDR3 here is CASSLAGVHQETQYF. DNA of the CDR3: TGCGCCAGCTCCCTAGCGGGAGTTCACCAAGAGACCCAGTACTTC.

V usage is TRBV10-3 and J usage is TRBJ2-5, with TRBD2 matching 9 bases. V gave up 4 bases and J gave up 4 bases; unmatched junction bases: 4. The CDR3 runs 14 residues. Germline loops: CDR1 ENHRY, CDR2 SYGVKD. For the CDR3, the DNA is TGTGCCATCAGTGTAGCGGGAGTAGGAGAGACCCAGTACTTC. It codes for CAISVAGVGETQYF.

CDR3 coding DNA: TGTGCCACCAGCAGAGATCGAGAGACAGGGCCCCAAGAGACCCAGTACTTC. This gives the protein CATSRDRETGPQETQYF. V is TRBV15 and J is TRBJ2-5; 7 nucleotides match TRBD1. Germline V gene lookup returns CDR1 LNHNV and CDR2 YYDKDF (reference sequence). The CDR3 has 17 residues. J lost 1 base, V lost 0 bases, and 8 bases had no gene match.

V usage is TRBV6-5 and J usage is TRBJ1-5, with D tentatively TRBD1 (5 bases). The CDR3 spans 15 residues. Trimming pared 4 bases from V and 2 bases from J, leaving 12 bases between. Looked up from germline, CDR1 is MNHEY and CDR2 is SVGAGI. The CDR3 DNA reads as TGTGCCAGCAGTTTGCAGGGTATCGGCAATCAGCCCCAGCATTTT. The encoded protein is CASSLQGIGNQPQHF.

The chain couples TRBV19 to TRBJ2-2; 8 nucleotides line up with TRBD2. CDR3 size: 14 residues. Germline-derived CDR1 and CDR2 are LNHDA and SQIVND (reference sequence). Trimming at V came to 6 bases and at J to 7 bases, leaving 7 bases not matched to a gene. CDR3 residues: CASSLGLADGELFF. The CDR3 nucleotides read TGTGCCAGTAGCCTTGGACTAGCAGACGGGGAGCTGTTTTTT.

In its sample, this clone was seen once. V usage is TRBV28 and J usage is TRBJ2-7, with 7 bases identical to TRBD2. V shed 6 bases and J 5 bases; nucleotides not matched to a gene: 7. The CDR3 sequence is 13 residues long. Germline CDR1 is MDHEN and CDR2 is SYDVKM. This CDR3 reads CASRAGSINEQYF. CDR3 bases: TGTGCCAGCAGAGCGGGGAGCATAAACGAGCAGTACTTC.

The chain has TRBV6-5 and TRBJ1-2; a weak D match, TRBD1 (6 bases). Trimming pared 6 bases from V and 7 bases from J, leaving 18 bases between. The CDR3 totals 14 residues. The germline V gene encodes CDR1 MNHEY and CDR2 SVGAGI. As DNA, the CDR3 is TGTGCCAGCAGCGTAGGGGCGCAAGGGGGTGGCTACACCTTC. Encoded protein: CASSVGAQGGGYTF.

The chain has TRBV10-3 and TRBJ2-7; 8 bases are a match to TRBD1. Looked up from germline, CDR1 is ENHRY and CDR2 is SYGVKD. Trimming took 8 bases from V and 0 from J; bases not matched to a gene: 9. The CDR3 totals 15 residues. The CDR3 here is CAICPGDRNSYEQYF. The DNA for the CDR3 is TGTGCCATCTGCCCGGGGGACAGGAACTCCTACGAGCAGTACTTC.

V and J are TRBV10-1 and TRBJ2-1; TRBD1 matches 7 bases. The J segment lost 6 bases and the V segment lost 0 bases, leaving 2 bases of the junction unmatched. The CDR3 has 14 residues. Looked up from germline, CDR1 is WNHNN and CDR2 is SYGVQD (reference sequence). Here the CDR3 DNA reads TGCGCCAGCAGTGAGTCGGGACAGCCCAATGAGCAGTTCTTC. Translating gives CASSESGQPNEQFF.

J is TRBJ2-5 and V is TRBV7-6, with D possibly matching TRBD1 (5 bases). Germline V gives CDR1 SGHVS, CDR2 FNYEAQ. Trimming cost V 3 bases and J 4 bases, with 15 bases left between them. The CDR3 contains 15 residues. CDR3 loop: CASSFLLGQGETQYF. In DNA, the CDR3 is TGTGCCAGCAGCTTTTTATTGGGGCAGGGAGAGACCCAGTACTTC.

The chain has TRBV18 and TRBJ2-1, with D unresolved. The CDR3 loop spans 13 amino acids. Germline V gene lookup returns CDR1 KGHSH and CDR2 LQKENI. The V end lost 2 bases, the J end lost 8 bases, and 10 bases lay between the germline ends. CDR3 sequence reads: CASSPSSHYEQFF. Here the CDR3 DNA reads TGTGCCAGCTCACCATCGAGTCACTATGAGCAGTTCTTC. The complete variable domain, with remaining parts taken from reference TRBV18 and TRBJ2-1, reads NAGVMQNPRHLVRRRGQEARLRCSPMKGHSHVYWYRQLPEEGLKFMVYLQKENIIDESGMPKERFSAEFPKEGPSILRIQQVVRGDSAAYFCASSPSSHYEQFFGPGTRLTVL.

The chain uses TRBV6-6 and TRBJ2-3; perhaps TRBD1 as D (6 bases). V was clipped by 2 bases and J by 2 bases, with 8 bases between them. This CDR3 contains 14 residues. Germline CDR1 is MNHNY and CDR2 is SVGAGI (reference sequence). The CDR3 is CASSYTGSTDTQYF. The CDR3 DNA is TGTGCCAGCAGTTACACAGGGTCCACAGATACGCAGTATTTT.

CDR3 DNA sequence: TGTGCCAGCAGTGAAGCGCTGGGACAGGGGGCTTCCTATAATTCACCCCTCCACTTT. This gives the protein CASSEALGQGASYNSPLHF. V gene TRBV6-1 combines with J gene TRBJ1-6, with 12 bases aligning to TRBD1. Germline V gives CDR1 MNHNS, CDR2 SASEGT. Losses at the gene ends were 0 bases for V and 1 base for J; bases not matched to a gene: 4. CDR3 length: 19 amino acids.

The V and J genes are TRBV3-1 (or the pseudogene TRBV3-2) and TRBJ1-4; unclear D gene. CDR3 length: 14 residues. Germline loops: CDR1 LGHDT, CDR2 YNNKEL (reference sequence). V was trimmed by 4 bases and J by 4 bases, leaving 10 bases between them. CDR3 protein: CASSPETRNEKLFF. CDR3 in DNA: TGTGCCAGCAGCCCCGAGACTCGTAATGAAAAACTGTTTTTT.

This clone was picked up a small number of times. J is TRBJ1-1 and V is TRBV5-4; no firm D call. V shed 0 bases and J shed 0 bases, with 9 bases lying between them. Germline values: CDR1 SGHNT, CDR2 YYREEE (reference sequence). This CDR3 is built from 15 residues. CDR3: CASSLGHQVNTEAFF. CDR3 sequence (DNA): TGTGCCAGCAGCTTGGGACATCAGGTGAACACTGAAGCTTTCTTT. Looking up the rest from reference TRBV5-4 and TRBJ1-1 gives the full variable domain: ETGVTQSPTHLIKTRGQQVTLRCSSQSGHNTVSWYQQALGQGPQFIFQYYREEENGRGNFPPRFSGLQFPNYSSELNVNALELDDSALYLCASSLGHQVNTEAFFGQGTRLTVV.

Only a few counts were recorded for this clone. The V gene is TRBV2, the J gene TRBJ2-5; 7 nucleotides align to TRBD2. Germline CDR1 SNHLY, CDR2 FYNNEI. This CDR3 region has 16 residues. J gave up 5 bases and V 4 bases, and 13 bases lay outside the gene matches. CDR3: CASSVGGSPQRETQYF. DNA for the CDR3: TGTGCCAGCAGTGTCGGCGGGAGTCCCCAGAGGGAGACCCAGTACTTC.